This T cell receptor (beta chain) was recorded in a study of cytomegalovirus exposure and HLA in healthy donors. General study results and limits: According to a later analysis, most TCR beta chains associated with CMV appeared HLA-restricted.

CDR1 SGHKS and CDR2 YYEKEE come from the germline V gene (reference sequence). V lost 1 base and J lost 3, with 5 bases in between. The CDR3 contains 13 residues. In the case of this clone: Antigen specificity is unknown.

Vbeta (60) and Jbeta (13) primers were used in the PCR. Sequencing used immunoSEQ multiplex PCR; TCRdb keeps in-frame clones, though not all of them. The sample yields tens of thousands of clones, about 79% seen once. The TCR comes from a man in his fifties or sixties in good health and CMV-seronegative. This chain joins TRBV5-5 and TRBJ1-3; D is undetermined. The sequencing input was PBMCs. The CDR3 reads CASSLPVGNTIYF. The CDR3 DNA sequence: TGTGCCAGCAGCTTGCCAGTTGGAAACACCATATATTTT.